This is a list of T cell receptor beta chains from one sample in a study of Tregs in tolerant kidney transplant recipients. Profiled with immunoSEQ multiplex PCR; TCRdb holds only in-frame clones, not every one. The sample records approximately 30,000 clones, 82% being singletons. These TCRs' antigens remain unknown. The material sequenced was Tregs from blood cultured with allogeneic cells. The receptors stem from a human donor in good health. Each CDR3 is given with its conserved first and last residue. The D gene is left open where the match is weak. The listing skips clone size in some rows; elsewhere it reads once, few, many or a size class.

j_gene | abundance | v_gene | d_gene | CDR3aa | CDR3nt
TRBJ2-1 | once | TRBV5-1 | TRBD1 | CASMIQGAGEQFF | TGCGCCAGCATGATCCAGGGGGCCGGTGAGCAGTTCTTC
TRBJ1-2 | . | TRBV19 | TRBD1 | CASSSGGAYWGYTF | TGTGCCAGTAGTTCAGGGGGCGCCTATTGGGGCTACACCTTC
TRBJ2-3 | . | TRBV7-6 | TRBD2 | CASSLNSGEGDTQYF | TGTGCCAGCAGCTTAAATAGCGGGGAGGGGGATACGCAGTATTTT
TRBJ2-3 | . | TRBV6-6 | . | CASSYSPDTDTQYF | TGTGCCAGCAGTTACTCTCCCGACACAGATACGCAGTATTTT
TRBJ2-3 | once | TRBV4-2 | TRBD2 | CASSPRTREDTQYF | TGTGCCAGCAGCCCTCGGACTAGGGAGGATACGCAGTATTTT
TRBJ2-3 | . | TRBV18 | . | CASSPLVIAGADTQYF | TGTGCCAGCTCACCGCTCGTGATAGCCGGGGCAGATACGCAGTATTTT
TRBJ2-3 | . | TRBV18 | TRBD1 | CASSRRGPTDTQYF | TGTGCCAGCTCCCGCAGGGGGCCCACAGATACGCAGTATTTT
TRBJ1-1 | . | TRBV13 | . | CASSLGLGNTEAFF | TGTGCCAGCAGCTTAGGCCTCGGGAACACTGAAGCTTTCTTT
TRBJ1-2 | . | TRBV30 | . | CAWSGPLNYGYTF | TGTGCCTGGTCGGGACCGCTAAACTATGGCTACACCTTC
TRBJ2-7 | few | TRBV6-6 | TRBD1 | CASSTTGGYEQYF | TGTGCCAGCAGTACGACAGGGGGCTACGAGCAGTACTTC
TRBJ2-5 | once | TRBV5-1 | . | CASSGPYQETQYF | TGCGCCAGCAGCGGTCCGTACCAAGAGACCCAGTACTTC
TRBJ2-3 | . | TRBV29-1 | . | CSLKTGRLTDTQYF | TGCAGCCTCAAAACCGGACGCCTGACAGATACGCAGTATTTT
TRBJ1-2 | medium-sized | TRBV29-1 | . | CSVGQTSGYGYTF | TGCAGCGTTGGGCAGACGTCTGGCTATGGCTACACCTTC
TRBJ2-6 | once | TRBV30 | . | CAWSTWPGANVLTF | TGTGCCTGGAGTACGTGGCCTGGGGCCAACGTCCTGACTTTC
TRBJ1-3 | once | TRBV19 | TRBD1 | CASRTGGGNTIYF | TGTGCCAGTCGGACAGGCGGAGGAAACACCATATATTTT
TRBJ1-3 | . | TRBV19 | . | CASSGANTIYF | TGTGCCAGTAGTGGGGCGAACACCATATATTTT
TRBJ2-5 | few | TRBV7-9 | . | CASSLHGNWETQYF | TGTGCCAGCAGCTTACACGGCAATTGGGAGACCCAGTACTTC
TRBJ2-4 | . | TRBV6-1 | TRBD2 | CASSGTSIAKNIQYF | TGTGCCAGCAGCGGGACTAGCATAGCCAAAAACATTCAGTACTTC
TRBJ1-2 | . | TRBV29-1 | . | CSAEGPYGYTF | TGCAGCGCTGAGGGGCCCTATGGCTACACCTTC
TRBJ2-1 | . | TRBV11-3 | . | CASSLGGMSSYNEQFF | TGTGCCAGCAGCTTAGGGGGGATGAGCTCCTACAATGAGCAGTTCTTC
TRBJ2-5 | few | TRBV5-1 | . | CASSFRGGQQETQYF | TGCGCCAGCAGCTTTAGGGGGGGACAGCAAGAGACCCAGTACTTC
TRBJ1-3 | . | TRBV19 | . | CASSLRHSSGNTIYF | TGTGCCAGTAGTCTACGCCATAGCTCTGGAAACACCATATATTTT
TRBJ1-1 | few | TRBV4-2 | . | CASSHLAGAMNTEAFF | TGTGCCAGCAGCCACCTAGCCGGGGCCATGAACACTGAAGCTTTCTTT
TRBJ2-7 | . | TRBV12-5 | . | CASGLSPGRVYEQYF | TGTGCTAGTGGTTTGTCCCCCGGAAGGGTCTACGAGCAGTACTTC
TRBJ2-3 | . | TRBV6-6 | . | CASRGHNTDTQYF | TGTGCCAGCAGGGGACACAACACAGATACGCAGTATTTT
TRBJ2-5 | . | TRBV11-1 | . | CASNREPEETQYF | TGTGCCAGCAACCGGGAACCCGAAGAGACCCAGTACTTC
TRBJ2-1 | . | TRBV6-6 | . | CASSSHKYNEQFF | TGTGCCAGCAGTTCACATAAGTACAATGAGCAGTTCTTC
TRBJ2-7 | . | TRBV30 | . | CAWSVPYYEQYF | TGTGCCTGGAGTGTACCGTACTACGAGCAGTACTTC
TRBJ1-1 | . | TRBV19 | . | CASSITGPNTEAFF | TGTGCCAGTAGTATAACAGGTCCGAACACTGAAGCTTTCTTT
TRBJ2-1 | . | TRBV7-9 | TRBD2 | CASSFTSGYNEQFF | TGTGCCAGCAGCTTTACTAGCGGCTACAATGAGCAGTTCTTC
TRBJ2-7 | . | TRBV7-9 | . | CASSYGGYEQYF | TGTGCCAGCAGCTACGGAGGCTACGAGCAGTACTTC
TRBJ1-4 | . | TRBV12-2 | . | CASRLLGTRGNEKLFF | TGTGCAAGTCGCCTACTAGGGACGCGAGGAAATGAAAAACTGTTTTTT
TRBJ2-3 | few | TRBV11-2 | . | CASKGDGRADTQYF | TGTGCCAGCAAGGGGGACGGCCGGGCGGATACGCAGTATTTT
TRBJ2-1 | once | TRBV23-1 | . | CASSQWNGKRETGARFF | TGCGCCAGCAGTCAATGGAATGGGAAACGGGAGACGGGGGCCCGGTTCTTC
TRBJ1-2 | . | TRBV18 | . | CASSPIRFYGYTF | TGTGCCAGCTCACCTATCCGGTTCTATGGCTACACCTTC
TRBJ2-1 | . | TRBV9 | TRBD2 | CASSVPYRGRAGALNEQFF | TGTGCCAGCAGCGTACCCTATCGTGGTCGAGCGGGAGCCCTCAATGAGCAGTTCTTC
TRBJ2-1 | . | TRBV15 | . | CATSRSGYSYNEQFF | TGTGCCACCAGCAGGAGTGGATACTCCTACAATGAGCAGTTCTTC
TRBJ2-2 | . | TRBV7-9 | TRBD2 | CASSSRLAGGPAGELFF | TGTGCCAGCAGCTCCCGACTAGCGGGAGGGCCGGCCGGGGAGCTGTTTTTT
TRBJ2-2 | few | TRBV7-3 | . | CASSDGATGELFF | TGTGCCAGCAGCGATGGGGCCACCGGGGAGCTGTTTTTT
TRBJ1-3 | . | TRBV5-4 | . | CASSPAGGAGNTIYF | TGTGCCAGCAGCCCCGCCGGGGGTGCTGGAAACACCATATATTTT
TRBJ2-2 | . | TRBV10-3 | . | CAIRETGNTGELFF | TGTGCCATCAGGGAGACAGGAAACACCGGGGAGCTGTTTTTT
TRBJ1-5 | . | TRBV10-3 | TRBD1 | CAISVGTGLGQPQHF | TGTGCCATCAGTGTAGGGACAGGTCTGGGTCAGCCCCAGCATTTT
TRBJ1-1 | . | TRBV27 | . | CASSLRGSGELGTEAFF | TGTGCCAGCAGTTTGCGTGGGTCAGGGGAGTTGGGCACTGAAGCTTTCTTT
TRBJ2-3 | . | TRBV4-2 | . | CASSQAGTLSTDTQYF | TGTGCCAGCAGCCAAGCCGGCACTCTCAGCACAGATACGCAGTATTTT
TRBJ1-1 | . | TRBV30 | TRBD1 | CAWIAFGTANTEAFF | TGTGCCTGGATCGCTTTTGGGACAGCGAACACTGAAGCTTTCTTT
TRBJ1-4 | . | TRBV28 | TRBD1 | CASTEGDRRNEKLFF | TGTGCCAGCACCGAGGGGGACAGGCGTAATGAAAAACTGTTTTTT
TRBJ2-5 | few | TRBV2 | . | CASKGGGGAIWKTQYF | TGTGCCAGCAAGGGGGGCGGGGGAGCCATCTGGAAGACCCAGTACTTC
TRBJ1-1 | . | TRBV6-5 | . | CASSFRPFMNTEAFF | TGTGCCAGCAGTTTTCGTCCCTTTATGAACACTGAAGCTTTCTTT
TRBJ2-7 | . | TRBV7-2 | TRBD1 | CASSVSGTVPYEQYF | TGTGCCAGCAGCGTATCCGGGACAGTCCCCTACGAGCAGTACTTC
TRBJ1-4 | . | TRBV5-6 | TRBD1 | CASSLQGVEEKLFF | TGTGCCAGCAGTCTACAGGGGGTTGAGGAAAAACTGTTTTTT
TRBJ2-1 | . | TRBV4-1 | . | CASSRHTDNEQFF | TGCGCCAGCAGCCGCCACACAGACAATGAGCAGTTCTTC
TRBJ1-2 | . | TRBV2 | TRBD1 | CASSYLEGADGYTF | TGTGCCAGCAGTTATCTAGAGGGGGCGGATGGCTACACCTTC